Sequencing of this T cell receptor beta chain was carried out in a study of naive and memory T cell subsets. The beta constant-region primer was an equimolar mix of two oligonucleotides covering TRBC1 and TRBC2. TCRdb used MiXCR to reprocess the UMI-ligation and nested PCR reads, holding one entry per CDR3 protein. The sample has 120,000 to 150,000 distinct CDR3 sequences; 17% are singletons. Germline CDR1 and CDR2: MNHEY and SVGAGI. The J segment lost 4 bases and the V segment lost 2 bases, leaving 5 bases of the junction unmatched. The CDR3 consists of 16 residues. The receptor comes from a human donor in good health. Sequenced input: naive CD4+ T cells from blood. The V call is TRBV6-5, the J call TRBJ2-1; the match to TRBD2 covers 10 bases. The CDR3: CASSYVAGGGYNEQFF. The CDR3 bases are TGTGCCAGCAGTTACGTAGCGGGAGGAGGATACAATGAGCAGTTCTTC.